A selection of T cell receptor beta chains follows, all from one sample in a study of CD4 T cells in relation to SARS-CoV-2 and coronaviruses. Their antigens remain unidentified. The method was immunoSEQ multiplex PCR; TCRdb's version includes in-frame clones alone and lacks a portion of them. Here the sample spans about 26,000 clones, roughly 80% being singletons. Material: CD4+ T cells from PBMCs, cultured in vitro. The source of these receptors is a human donor in good health. Both conserved end residues are part of each CDR3. The order of the fields is CDR3 protein, V gene.

CDR3 protein: CASSFIRGGALDTIYF
V gene: TRBV28

CDR3 protein: CASRPTGSYEQYF
V gene: TRBV27

CDR3 protein: CASNRSPGQGFNYGYTF
V gene: TRBV5-1

CDR3 protein: CASSAGLAGGPSYEQYF
V gene: TRBV9

CDR3 protein: CASSVDRGRDTQYF
V gene: TRBV5-1

CDR3 protein: CASSLGGLKTEAFF
V gene: TRBV7-2

CDR3 protein: CAWSLVAETQYF
V gene: TRBV30

CDR3 protein: CASSVGGRDRGYGYTF
V gene: TRBV9

CDR3 protein: CASSPGGRVSSYEQYF
V gene: TRBV5-4

CDR3 protein: CASSLLAGRAQYF
V gene: TRBV3-1/TRBV3-2

CDR3 protein: CASGTGSSYEQYF
V gene: TRBV12-3/TRBV12-4

CDR3 protein: CASSSQGTGGGNIQYF
V gene: TRBV28

CDR3 protein: CASTTGWEQYF
V gene: TRBV2

CDR3 protein: CASSSGSNWNEQFF
V gene: TRBV7-3

CDR3 protein: CASSPDRGALGSSPLHF
V gene: TRBV18

CDR3 protein: CASSLVAGGAGNTEAFF
V gene: TRBV7-2

CDR3 protein: CASSTRDSFTTFF
V gene: TRBV12-3/TRBV12-4

CDR3 protein: CASKAGPTGELFF
V gene: TRBV2

CDR3 protein: CASGTGEGEKLFF
V gene: TRBV2

CDR3 protein: CASSMLEANYGYTF
V gene: TRBV19

CDR3 protein: CASRSRVCEKLFF
V gene: TRBV23-1

CDR3 protein: CASSLKDSGELFF
V gene: TRBV7-9

CDR3 protein: CASSPGTGYEKLFF
V gene: TRBV18

CDR3 protein: CASSLSANTEAFF
V gene: TRBV7-6